This TCR beta chain was obtained from a study of blood T cells in healthy people across ages. Primed by a sample-barcoded 5' primer and a J-beta primer mix, a second PCR proceeded for roughly 6 to 12 cycles. TCRdb passed the 5' RACE reads through MiXCR, listing each CDR3 protein once. Among about 580,000 distinct CDR3 sequences listed, less than 60% were seen once. Healthy Russian Caucasian donors spanned ages about 6 to 95 years. The CDR3 has 17 amino acids. V was clipped by 4 bases and J by 1 base, with 18 bases between them. CDR1 SGHVS and CDR2 FQNEAQ come from the germline V gene. The specimen was blood. The chain employs TRBV7-8 and TRBJ2-3; tentative D call: TRBD1 (6 bases). This clonotype originated in a man older than 75 in good health. The chain's CDR3 is CASSSPPERQGTDTQYF. The CDR3 DNA sequence: TGTGCCAGCAGCTCCCCACCGGAAAGACAGGGCACAGATACGCAGTATTTT.